The 23 T cell receptor beta chains below come from one sample, sequenced in a study of blood T cells in healthy people across ages. Sample-barcoded 5' priming and a J-beta primer mix drove a second PCR of about 6 to 12 cycles. TCRdb ran MiXCR on the 5' RACE reads and lists one entry per CDR3 protein. The sample consists of over 1,200,000 distinct CDR3 sequences, around 59% of them appearing once. Sequencing input: blood. The receptors were gathered from a man younger than 35 in good health.

The chain couples TRBV6-2 or TRBV6-3 to TRBJ1-1; 7 bases fit TRBD1. Trimming cost V 7 bases and J 0 bases; bases outside gene matches: 11. Per the germline V gene, CDR1 is MNHEY and CDR2 is SVGEGT. The CDR3 extends over 16 amino acids. CDR3 coding DNA: TGTGCCAGCATAGGCACAGGGGACCCCATGAACACTGAAGCTTTCTTT. It encodes CASIGTGDPMNTEAFF.

This clonotype was observed a few times. The chain joins TRBV29-1 to TRBJ2-7, with TRBD1 as a possible D gene (6 bases). The CDR3 sequence is 18 residues long. Germline V gene lookup returns CDR1 SQVTM and CDR2 ANQGSEA. Trimming removed 6 bases from V and 2 bases from J, with 29 bases in between. CDR3 sequence (DNA): TGCAGCGTCGAGATACAACAGGGTGCCCTCTACCTTACCTACGAGCAGTACTTC. Protein product: CSVEIQQGALYLTYEQYF.

This clonotype appeared a few times. The chain joins TRBV29-1 to TRBJ2-1, with 7 nucleotides matching TRBD1. CDR1 is SQVTM, CDR2 ANQGSEA, per germline. With 7 bases clipped from V and 5 bases from J, the junction kept 11 bases outside the gene matches. CDR3 length: 14 amino acids. The CDR3 bases are TGCAGCGGATTCGGGACAGCGGCACACAATGAGCAGTTCTTC. This gives the protein CSGFGTAAHNEQFF.

This clonotype was seen once. In DNA, the CDR3 is TGCGCCAGCAGCCAAGATAGGGCGGGCTTGCAGCAGTTCTTC. It codes for CASSQDRAGLQQFF. The rearrangement uses TRBV4-1 and TRBJ2-1; possibly TRBD2 for D (5 bases). This CDR3 is 14 amino acids long. V lost 0 bases and J 11 bases, leaving 14 bases between the germline ends. Germline V gene lookup returns CDR1 MGHRA and CDR2 YSYEKL.

This clonotype occurred a few times. The chain employs TRBV29-1 and TRBJ2-1, with D possibly matching TRBD2 (5 bases). Germline values: CDR1 SQVTM, CDR2 ANQGSEA. The CDR3 runs 13 residues. The V end was cut by 4 bases, the J end by 5 bases, with 12 bases between. CDR3 loop: CSVAVLGNNEQFF. The CDR3 DNA is TGCAGCGTTGCGGTCCTCGGGAACAATGAGCAGTTCTTC.

V and J are TRBV4-1 and TRBJ1-5, with TRBD1 as a possible D gene (5 bases). This CDR3 contains 15 residues. Between the trimmed V and J ends, which lost 0 bases and 4 bases, there was a span of 10 bases. Germline lookup yields CDR1 MGHRA and CDR2 YSYEKL. The CDR3 reads CASSQDPGGNQPQHF. CDR3 nucleotide sequence: TGCGCCAGCAGCCAAGACCCGGGGGGGAATCAGCCCCAGCATTTT.

The rearrangement joins TRBV29-1 to TRBJ1-4; maybe TRBD1 (5 bases). The germline CDR1 and CDR2 sequences are SQVTM and ANQGSEA. Trimming cost V 4 bases and J 5 bases, with 8 bases left between them. This CDR3 comprises 12 residues. The CDR3 here is CSVGQLNEKLFF. CDR3 DNA sequence: TGCAGCGTTGGACAGCTAAATGAAAAACTGTTTTTT.

The chain recombines TRBV6-2 or TRBV6-3 with TRBJ2-3, with D perhaps being TRBD1 or TRBD2 (5 bases each). Per germline, CDR1 MNHEY and CDR2 SVGEGT. The CDR3 runs 11 residues. V dropped 7 bases and J dropped 4 bases, with 6 bases sitting between them. CDR3: CASTGPDTQYF. Written as DNA, the CDR3 is TGTGCCAGCACGGGGCCAGATACGCAGTATTTT.

This clonotype was seen only a few times. J is TRBJ2-7 and V is TRBV7-8, with 7 bases aligning to TRBD2. V trimming: 1 base; J trimming: 3 bases; junction bases outside the gene matches: 12. From germline, CDR1 is SGHVS and CDR2 FQNEAQ. This CDR3 has 17 amino acids. As DNA, the CDR3 is TGTGCCAGCAGCTTAGTATCAAGTGGCGGGGGAAACTACGAGCAGTACTTC. Protein sequence: CASSLVSSGGGNYEQYF.

This clonotype was picked up a small number of times. V and J are TRBV4-2 and TRBJ2-7; 10 bases align to TRBD2. Germline assignment: CDR1 LGHNA and CDR2 YNFKEQ. The ends lost 2 bases at V and 10 bases at J; junction bases unmatched: 8. The CDR3 sequence is 14 residues long. CDR3 in amino acids: CASSQLAGDATQYF. The CDR3 DNA follows: TGTGCCAGCAGCCAACTAGCGGGGGACGCTACCCAGTACTTC.

This sequence joins TRBV10-3 and TRBJ2-5; 9 nucleotides match TRBD1. The DNA matches TRBJ2-7 better at its end, which makes the J call doubtful. CDR1 is ENHRY, CDR2 SYGVKD, per germline. This CDR3 spans 14 amino acids. The CDR3 sequence: CAITRDREAGEQYF. The CDR3 bases are TGTGCCATCACTCGGGACAGGGAGGCCGGCGAGCAGTACTTC.

The chain links TRBV5-5 to TRBJ2-7, with 8 bases that match TRBD1. The CDR3 runs to 15 residues. In germline, CDR1 is SGHKS, CDR2 YYEKEE (reference sequence). J gave up 7 bases and V 4 bases, and 13 bases lay outside the gene matches. CDR3 amino acids: CASSPNSGQGLEQYF. CDR3 bases: TGTGCCAGCAGCCCGAATAGCGGACAGGGATTAGAGCAGTACTTC.

In the case of this clonotype: One junction end disagrees with the germline gene, perhaps due to a read error. The chain recombines TRBV20-1 with TRBJ1-3; no clear D gene. Germline lookup yields CDR1 DFQATT and CDR2 SNEGSKA (reference sequence). The CDR3 is made up of 13 amino acids. This CDR3 is CSALIVSGNTTYF. The CDR3 coding sequence is TGCAGTGCCCTAATAGTTTCTGGAAACACCACATATTTT.

The V gene is TRBV20-1, the J gene TRBJ2-5; possibly TRBD1 or TRBD2 for D (6 bases each). V lost 7 bases to trimming and J lost 5 bases, with 14 bases between them. The CDR3 sequence is 12 residues long. Germline CDR1 and CDR2: DFQATT and SNEGSKA (reference sequence). The CDR3: CSEGGLRETQYF. DNA for the CDR3: TGCAGTGAGGGGGGTCTCAGGGAGACCCAGTACTTC.

The chain couples TRBV7-2 to TRBJ2-7, with 7 bases fitting TRBD1. Germline V gene sequence: CDR1 SGHTA, CDR2 FQGNSA. V shed 8 bases, J shed 2 bases, and the junction held 6 bases outside the gene matches. This CDR3 spans 13 amino acids. For the CDR3, the DNA is TGTGCCAGCGTAGGGGGCAGCACCTACGAGCAGTACTTC. It translates to CASVGGSTYEQYF. The full variable domain, its missing parts supplied by reference TRBV7-2 and TRBJ2-7, is GAGVSQSPSNKVTEKGKDVELRCDPISGHTALYWYRQSLGQGLEFLIYFQGNSAPDKSGLPSDRFSAERTGGSVSTLTIQRTQQEDSAVYLCASVGGSTYEQYFGPGTRLTVT.

The chain links TRBV12-3 or TRBV12-4 to TRBJ2-4; 7 positions match TRBD1. This CDR3 comprises 15 residues. The J segment lost 0 bases and the V segment lost 6 bases, leaving 5 bases of the junction unmatched. The CDR3 protein is CASSVGTVAKNIQYF. For the CDR3, the DNA is TGTGCCAGCAGCGTAGGGACAGTAGCCAAAAACATTCAGTACTTC.

This chain connects TRBV4-3 to TRBJ2-4; TRBD2 might be the D (5 bases). The J call is uncertain, as TRBJ2-5 better fits the DNA end. CDR3 size: 13 residues. Germline CDR1 and CDR2: LGHNA and YSLEER. CDR3 DNA: TGCGCCAGCAGCCTATCAGCGGACGAGACCCAGTACTTC. It is translated as CASSLSADETQYF.

This chain links TRBV4-2 with TRBJ2-7, with 7 nucleotides matching TRBD2. With V trimmed by 0 bases and J by 1 base, 6 bases remained unmatched. The CDR3 is made up of 16 amino acids. Germline values: CDR1 LGHNA, CDR2 YNFKEQ. As DNA, the CDR3 is TGTGCCAGCAGCCAAGAGACGGGCGGGGGTTCCTACGAGCAGTACTTC. This gives the protein CASSQETGGGSYEQYF.

V and J are TRBV7-6 and TRBJ2-2; D is possibly TRBD1 (6 bases). The V and J ends lost 4 bases and 2 bases respectively, with 14 bases between them. This CDR3 region has 16 residues. Per germline, CDR1 SGHVS and CDR2 FNYEAQ. For the CDR3, the DNA is TGTGCCAGCAGCTACCTCGGACAGAGTAACACCGGGGAGCTGTTTTTT. It yields the protein CASSYLGQSNTGELFF.

This clonotype was detected only once. The chain joins TRBV9 to TRBJ2-4; no clear D gene. The last part of the DNA fits TRBJ2-7 better; the J call may be wrong. This CDR3 has 13 residues. Germline V gene data show CDR1 as SGDLS and CDR2 as YYNGEE. The CDR3 sequence: CASSPYADYEQYF. DNA for the CDR3: TGTGCCAGCAGCCCCTACGCAGACTACGAGCAGTACTTC.

V usage is TRBV7-9 and J usage is TRBJ2-7, with 10 bases aligning to TRBD1. This CDR3 contains 13 residues. Germline values: CDR1 SEHNR, CDR2 FQNEAQ (reference sequence). Trimming removed 1 base from V and 6 bases from J; junction bases left unmatched: 0. DNA of the CDR3: TGTGCCAGCAGCTTAGGACAGGGGGCCGAGCAGTACTTC. Protein sequence: CASSLGQGAEQYF.

A few counts support this clonotype. This chain connects TRBV10-3 to TRBJ2-3; the match to TRBD2 covers 8 bases. J gave up 3 bases and V 6 bases, and 8 bases lay outside the gene matches. CDR1 is ENHRY and CDR2 is SYGVKD in the germline V gene. CDR3 size: 15 residues. The CDR3 DNA follows: TGTGCCATCAGGCAGAGCGGGAGTGGGACAGATACGCAGTATTTT. Protein product: CAIRQSGSGTDTQYF.

The chain combines TRBV4-1 with TRBJ2-1; D unclear. V was pared by 0 bases and J by 5 bases, with 11 bases between. CDR3 length equals 15 residues. CDR1 and CDR2 (germline): MGHRA, YSYEKL. The CDR3 protein is CASSQEAAYNNEQFF. CDR3 bases: TGCGCCAGCAGCCAAGAAGCAGCTTACAACAATGAGCAGTTCTTC.